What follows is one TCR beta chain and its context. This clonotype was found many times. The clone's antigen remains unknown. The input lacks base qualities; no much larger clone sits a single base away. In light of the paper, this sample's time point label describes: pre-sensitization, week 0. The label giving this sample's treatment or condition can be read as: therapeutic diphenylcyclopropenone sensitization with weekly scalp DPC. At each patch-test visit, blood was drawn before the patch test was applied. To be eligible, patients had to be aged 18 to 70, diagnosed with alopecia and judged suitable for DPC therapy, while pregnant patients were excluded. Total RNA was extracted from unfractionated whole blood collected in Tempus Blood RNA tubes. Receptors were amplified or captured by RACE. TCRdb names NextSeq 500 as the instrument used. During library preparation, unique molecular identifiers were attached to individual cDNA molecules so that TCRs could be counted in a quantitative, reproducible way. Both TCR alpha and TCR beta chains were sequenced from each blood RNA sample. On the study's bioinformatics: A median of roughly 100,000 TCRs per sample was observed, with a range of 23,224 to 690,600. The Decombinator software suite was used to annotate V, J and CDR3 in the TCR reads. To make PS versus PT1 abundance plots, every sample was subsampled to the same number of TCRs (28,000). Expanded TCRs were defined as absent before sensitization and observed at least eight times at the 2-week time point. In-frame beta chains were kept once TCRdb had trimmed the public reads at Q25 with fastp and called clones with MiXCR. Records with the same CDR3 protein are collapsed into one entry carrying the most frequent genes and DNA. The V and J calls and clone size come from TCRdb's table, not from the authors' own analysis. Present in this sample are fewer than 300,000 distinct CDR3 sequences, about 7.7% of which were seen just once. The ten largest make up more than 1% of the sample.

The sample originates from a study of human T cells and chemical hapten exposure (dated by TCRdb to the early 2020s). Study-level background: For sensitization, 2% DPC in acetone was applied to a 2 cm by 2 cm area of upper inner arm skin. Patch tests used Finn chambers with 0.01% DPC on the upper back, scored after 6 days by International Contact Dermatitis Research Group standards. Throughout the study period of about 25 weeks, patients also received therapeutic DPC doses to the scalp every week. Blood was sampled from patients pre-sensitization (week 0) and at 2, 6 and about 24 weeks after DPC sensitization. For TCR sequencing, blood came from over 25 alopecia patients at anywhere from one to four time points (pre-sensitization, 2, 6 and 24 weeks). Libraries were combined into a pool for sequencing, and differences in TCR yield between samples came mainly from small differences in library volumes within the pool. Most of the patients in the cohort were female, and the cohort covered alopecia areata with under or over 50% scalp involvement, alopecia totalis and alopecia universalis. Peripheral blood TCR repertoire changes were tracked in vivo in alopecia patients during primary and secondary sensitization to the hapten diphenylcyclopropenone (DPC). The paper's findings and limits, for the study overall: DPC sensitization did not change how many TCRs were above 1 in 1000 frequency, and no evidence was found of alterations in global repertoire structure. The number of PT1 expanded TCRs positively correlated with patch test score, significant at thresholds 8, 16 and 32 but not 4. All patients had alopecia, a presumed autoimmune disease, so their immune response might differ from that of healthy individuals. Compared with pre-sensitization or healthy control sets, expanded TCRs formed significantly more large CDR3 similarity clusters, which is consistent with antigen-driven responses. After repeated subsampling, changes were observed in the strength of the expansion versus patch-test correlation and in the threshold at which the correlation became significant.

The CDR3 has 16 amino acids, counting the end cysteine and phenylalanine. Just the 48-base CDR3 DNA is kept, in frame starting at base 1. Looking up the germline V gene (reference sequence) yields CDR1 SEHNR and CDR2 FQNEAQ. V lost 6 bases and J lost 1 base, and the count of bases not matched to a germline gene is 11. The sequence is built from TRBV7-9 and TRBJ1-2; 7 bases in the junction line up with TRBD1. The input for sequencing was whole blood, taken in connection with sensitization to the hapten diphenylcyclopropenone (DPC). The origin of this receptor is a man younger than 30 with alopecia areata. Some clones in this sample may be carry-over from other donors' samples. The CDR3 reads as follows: CASSRDRPLFNYGYTF. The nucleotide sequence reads TGTGCCAGCAGTCGGGACAGACCTCTCTTTAACTATGGCTACACCTTC.